Listed here are 17 T cell receptor beta chains from one sample, sequenced in a study of beta chain features in type 1 diabetes. Reverse transcription of all isolated RNA meant that expressed TCRB transcripts were sequenced. TCRdb keeps only in-frame clones here, not all; method: immunoSEQ multiplex PCR. The top ten clones hold about 0.065% of a sample with around 430,000 clones, approximately 28% of them seen once. Specimen: naive CD4+ T cells from blood. These TCRs come from a man younger than 35 in good health.

The chain uses TRBV5-1 and TRBJ2-3, with D maybe TRBD1 (6 bases). V was pared by 2 bases and J by 6 bases, with 13 bases between. Germline V gives CDR1 SGHRS, CDR2 YFSETQ. The CDR3 loop spans 14 amino acids. CDR3 sequence reads: CASSLGQSVDTQYF. The CDR3 DNA is TGCGCCAGCAGCTTAGGACAGTCAGTCGATACGCAGTATTTT.

This chain connects TRBV4-3 to TRBJ1-4, with no clear D. Trimming cost V 4 bases and J 6 bases, with 9 bases left between them. Germline values: CDR1 LGHNA, CDR2 YSLEER. This CDR3 spans 13 amino acids. CDR3 sequence (DNA): TGCGCCAGCAGCCCAACGGTGGATGAAAAACTGTTTTTT. Its protein is CASSPTVDEKLFF.

The V and J genes are TRBV28 and TRBJ2-1, with D unclear. Germline V lookup: CDR1 MDHEN, CDR2 SYDVKM. V was cut by 4 bases and J by 5 bases, with 15 bases left in between. The CDR3 runs to 15 residues. The CDR3: CASSSPPDGDNEQFF. In DNA, the CDR3 is TGTGCCAGCAGTTCCCCGCCGGACGGAGACAATGAGCAGTTCTTC.

The chain is built from TRBV7-2 and TRBJ1-1; D is undetermined. The CDR3 sequence is 16 residues long. V lost 5 bases, J lost 4 bases, and 20 bases lay in between. Germline assignment: CDR1 SGHTA and CDR2 FQGNSA. DNA for the CDR3: TGTGCCAGCAGCCTCAAAGGTGGCACTCCGATCACTGAAGCTTTCTTT. Protein sequence: CASSLKGGTPITEAFF.

This clone was counted only a few times. The chain carries TRBV7-2 and TRBJ1-4; D unresolved. The CDR3 loop spans 14 amino acids. Germline lookup yields CDR1 SGHTA and CDR2 FQGNSA. V was pared by 4 bases and J by 4 bases, with 10 bases between. CDR3 sequence (DNA): TGTGCCAGCAGCTACGGATGGGTTAATGAAAAACTGTTTTTT. This encodes CASSYGWVNEKLFF.

The sample holds a few counts of this clone. The chain recombines TRBV14 with TRBJ2-1; the D gene is possibly TRBD2 (6 bases). The CDR3 is 15 amino acids. Trimming cost V 2 bases and J 7 bases, with 15 bases left between them. Germline CDR1 is SGHDN and CDR2 is FVKESK. The CDR3 sequence is CASSQKREVLNEQFF. In nucleotides, the CDR3 is TGTGCCAGCAGCCAAAAGAGGGAGGTCCTTAATGAGCAGTTCTTC.

This clone was detected a few times. The genes are TRBV2 and TRBJ2-7; no clear D. Trimming pared 8 bases from V and 3 bases from J, leaving 5 bases between. Germline CDR1 is SNHLY and CDR2 is FYNNEI. The CDR3 is 10 residues long. The CDR3, as DNA: TGTGCCAGCGGAGTCTACGAGCAGTACTTC. Translating gives CASGVYEQYF.

The sample holds a few counts of this clone. The V call is TRBV5-4, the J call TRBJ1-1; D perhaps matches TRBD1 (5 bases). The V and J ends lost 5 bases and 2 bases respectively, with 16 bases between them. Germline-derived CDR1 and CDR2 are SGHNT and YYREEE (reference sequence). The CDR3 is 15 residues long. The CDR3 DNA reads as TGTGCCAGCAGGATGGGGGTGGATCGCAACACTGAAGCTTTCTTT. This encodes CASRMGVDRNTEAFF.

The chain joins TRBV7-9 to TRBJ2-4; 9 nucleotides agree with TRBD2. With 3 bases clipped from V and 15 bases from J, the junction kept 15 bases outside the gene matches. Germline loops: CDR1 SEHNR, CDR2 FQNEAQ (reference sequence). This CDR3 has 15 residues. CDR3 coding DNA: TGTGCCAGCAGCTTCTCCGGGACTAGCAATCTGGTGCGGTACTTC. It is translated as CASSFSGTSNLVRYF.

CDR3 loop: CASSQARGQQYF. Here the CDR3 DNA reads TGTGCCAGCAGCCAAGCCAGAGGTCAGCAGTACTTC. The rearrangement joins TRBV7-2 to TRBJ2-7; D unclear. CDR3 size: 12 residues. V lost 5 bases and J lost 8, with 13 bases in between. Looked up from germline, CDR1 is SGHTA and CDR2 is FQGNSA.

This clone was detected a few times. This chain uses TRBV30 with TRBJ1-5; maybe TRBD1 (5 bases). V shed 3 bases and J shed 6 bases, with 12 bases lying between them. This CDR3 has 13 residues. Germline V gene sequence: CDR1 GTSNPN, CDR2 SVGIG (reference sequence). CDR3 sequence: CAWSGDLGQPQHF. The CDR3 nucleotides are TGTGCCTGGAGCGGGGACCTCGGTCAGCCCCAGCATTTT.

This chain connects TRBV18 to TRBJ1-4; possibly TRBD1 for D (5 bases). The V end lost 2 bases, the J end lost 8 bases, and 12 bases lay between the germline ends. The length of the CDR3 is 14 residues. Germline CDR1 reads KGHSH; CDR2 reads LQKENI. CDR3 sequence (DNA): TGTGCCAGCTCACCAGCAGGGATAGGAGAAAAACTGTTTTTT. This codes for CASSPAGIGEKLFF.

The CDR3 sequence is CASRLGKLFF. CDR3 in DNA: TGTGCCAGCAGGCTAGGAAAACTGTTTTTT. The rearrangement joins TRBV6-6 to TRBJ1-4; D is uncertain. V was shortened by 6 bases and J by 10 bases, with 6 bases between the two germline ends. Germline CDR1 MNHNY, CDR2 SVGAGI (reference sequence). The CDR3 spans 10 residues.

The table lists this clone with a few counts. This chain links TRBV30 with TRBJ2-4, with D perhaps matching TRBD1 or TRBD2 (5 bases each). The CDR3 runs to 12 residues. Germline assignment: CDR1 GTSNPN and CDR2 SVGIG (reference sequence). Trimming took 4 bases from V and 7 from J, leaving 11 bases between them. The CDR3 sequence: CAWKTWGNIQYF. CDR3 bases: TGTGCCTGGAAAACCTGGGGGAACATTCAGTACTTC.

The sample holds a few counts of this clone. The rearrangement links TRBV12-5 to TRBJ2-5; TRBD2 agrees at 10 bases. The V segment lost 3 bases and the J segment 3 bases; nucleotides outside the gene matches: 4. This CDR3 is 15 amino acids long. CDR1 is LGHNT and CDR2 is FRNRAP in the germline V gene. This CDR3 is CASGLTLAGEETQYF. DNA for the CDR3: TGTGCTAGTGGTTTAACCCTAGCGGGAGAAGAGACCCAGTACTTC.

As DNA, the CDR3 is TGTGCCAGCAGCTCGGGACAGCACCAAGAGACCCAGTACTTC. Protein: CASSSGQHQETQYF. V gene TRBV28 combines with J gene TRBJ2-5, with 7 bases aligning to TRBD1. The CDR3 covers 14 residues. Germline V gene data show CDR1 as MDHEN and CDR2 as SYDVKM. The J segment lost 0 bases and the V segment lost 6 bases, leaving 4 bases of the junction unmatched.

This clone was seen only a few times. The chain has TRBV5-4 and TRBJ2-2; the D is unclear. V gave up 2 bases and J gave up 9 bases, with 8 bases separating them. Germline V CDR1 and CDR2: SGHNT, YYREEE (reference sequence). There are 12 residues in the CDR3. The CDR3 bases are TGTGCCAGCAGCTTTCAGACAAGGGAGCTGTTTTTT. It codes for CASSFQTRELFF.